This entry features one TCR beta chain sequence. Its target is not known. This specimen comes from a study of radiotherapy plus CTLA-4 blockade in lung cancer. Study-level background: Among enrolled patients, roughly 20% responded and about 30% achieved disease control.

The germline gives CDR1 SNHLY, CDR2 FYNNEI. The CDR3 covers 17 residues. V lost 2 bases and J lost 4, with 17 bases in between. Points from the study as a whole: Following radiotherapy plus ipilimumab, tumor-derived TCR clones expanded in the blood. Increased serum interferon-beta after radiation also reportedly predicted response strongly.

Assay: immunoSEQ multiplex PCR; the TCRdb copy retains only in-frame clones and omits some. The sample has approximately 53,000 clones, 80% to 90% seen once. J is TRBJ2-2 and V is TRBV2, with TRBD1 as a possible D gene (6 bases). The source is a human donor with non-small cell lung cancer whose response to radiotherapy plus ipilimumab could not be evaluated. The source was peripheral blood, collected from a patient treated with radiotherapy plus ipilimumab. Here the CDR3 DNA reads TGTGCCAGCAGTGAAAGGGGGTGGCCAAGGGGCACCGGGGAGCTGTTTTTT. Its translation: CASSERGWPRGTGELFF.